One and the same sample provided the 30 T cell receptor beta chains below, sequenced in a study of Ad26.COV2.S vaccination and SARS-CoV-2 variants. Libraries were prepared by immunoSEQ multiplex PCR; TCRdb keeps only in-frame clonotypes and omits some of them. Of some 240,000 clones listed, roughly nine tenths are singletons. Treatment meaning: about 20 received Ad26.COV2.S at low or high dose, single or two shots; 5 received placebo; per-sample allocation not given. On day 63 after the first injection, vaccine and placebo recipients gave samples. The specimen comprised peripheral blood, sampled in a trial of Ad26.COV2.S vaccine versus placebo. Every receptor here comes from a person between 18 and 65 years old who received the Ad26.COV2.S COVID-19 vaccine or a placebo.

This chain connects TRBV30 to TRBJ1-2; tentatively, D is TRBD1 (5 bases). V gave up 4 bases and J gave up 7 bases, with 16 bases separating them. The length of the CDR3 is 13 residues. CDR1 is GTSNPN, CDR2 SVGIG, per germline (reference sequence). The CDR3 reads CAWNPDGGSGYTF. In DNA, the CDR3 is TGTGCCTGGAACCCTGATGGGGGTAGTGGCTACACCTTC.

The chain has TRBV10-3 and TRBJ2-7; D uncertain. This CDR3 spans 12 amino acids. V was shortened by 5 bases and J by 3 bases, with 8 bases between the two germline ends. Per germline, CDR1 ENHRY and CDR2 SYGVKD. Here the CDR3 reads CAISTNYYEQYV. Here the CDR3 DNA reads TGTGCCATCAGTACTAATTACTACGAGCAGTACGTC.

The CDR3 region has the DNA TGTGCTAGTGGTTTGGTACTTAGCGGGAGCTCGTACAATGAGCAGTTCTTC. Translated: CASGLVLSGSSYNEQFF. The chain uses TRBV12-5 and TRBJ2-1, with 9 bases aligning to TRBD2. Germline loops: CDR1 LGHNT, CDR2 FRNRAP. The ends lost 0 bases at V and 4 bases at J; junction bases unmatched: 7. The CDR3 is 17 amino acids.

This clone has a handful of counts. The V call is TRBV20-1, the J call TRBJ2-3, with 9 bases that match TRBD1. V lost 3 bases and J lost 6; bases outside the gene matches: 16. CDR1 and CDR2 (germline): DFQATT, SNEGSKA (reference sequence). The CDR3 has 17 amino acids. This CDR3 is CSASNLGTGRKGDTQYF. The DNA for the CDR3 is TGCAGTGCTAGTAATTTGGGGACAGGGAGAAAAGGGGATACGCAGTATTTT.

The gene calls are TRBV20-1 and TRBJ1-1; perhaps TRBD1 as D (6 bases). V shed 4 bases and J shed 10 bases, with 13 bases lying between them. The CDR3 is made up of 11 amino acids. CDR1 is DFQATT, CDR2 SNEGSKA, per germline (reference sequence). DNA for the CDR3: TGCAGTGCTAAAGGTCAGGGGAGAGCTTTCTTT. This encodes CSAKGQGRAFF.

This sequence joins TRBV3-1 (or the pseudogene TRBV3-2) and TRBJ2-7; 7 bases match TRBD2. Trimming removed 0 bases from V and 3 bases from J; junction bases left unmatched: 8. The CDR3 totals 16 residues. Germline V CDR1 and CDR2: LGHDT, YNNKEL (reference sequence). As DNA, the CDR3 is TGTGCCAGCAGCCAAGACCCCCTAGCGGTGATCTACGAGCAGTACGTC. This sequence encodes CASSQDPLAVIYEQYV.

The chain has TRBV5-1 and TRBJ1-1; TRBD1 matches 7 bases. J was trimmed by 0 bases and V by 3 bases; bases with no gene match: 5. Germline V lookup: CDR1 SGHRS, CDR2 YFSETQ. The CDR3 loop spans 15 amino acids. The CDR3: CASSWEGQVNTEAFF. For the CDR3, the DNA is TGCGCCAGCAGCTGGGAAGGACAGGTGAACACTGAAGCTTTCTTT.

This sequence joins TRBV11-1 and TRBJ1-1; D is undetermined. The CDR3 loop spans 14 amino acids. Germline V gene lookup returns CDR1 SGHAT and CDR2 FQDESV (reference sequence). Trimming left V 5 bases short and J 2 bases short, with 12 bases between. CDR3 in amino acids: CASSTRTGNTEAFF. DNA of the CDR3: TGTGCCAGCAGCACCAGGACGGGAAACACTGAAGCTTTCTTT.

The rearrangement links TRBV18 to TRBJ2-1; D is unclear. The CDR3 runs to 17 residues. Germline assignment: CDR1 KGHSH and CDR2 LQKENI. With 0 bases removed from V and 0 bases from J, the gap between germline ends came to 12 bases. The CDR3 region has the DNA TGTGCCAGCTCACCACCGGGTGGGTCAAGCTCCTACAATGAGCAGTTCTTC. Translation gives CASSPPGGSSSYNEQFF.

The table lists this clone with a count of one. The chain links TRBV2 to TRBJ2-4; 8 nucleotides match TRBD1. This CDR3 is built from 12 residues. Germline loops: CDR1 SNHLY, CDR2 FYNNEI. V shed 6 bases, J shed 9 bases, and the junction held 4 bases outside the gene matches. CDR3 residues: CASSTGGTIQYF. In DNA form, the CDR3 reads TGTGCCAGCAGCACAGGGGGGACCATTCAGTACTTC.

This clone has only a few counts. This chain links TRBV5-1 with TRBJ1-2, with a weak D call TRBD1 (5 bases). V dropped 4 bases and J dropped 8 bases, with 15 bases sitting between them. Per germline, CDR1 SGHRS and CDR2 YFSETQ. The CDR3 length is 13 residues. The CDR3 sequence: CASSRDGGRGYTF. CDR3 DNA sequence: TGCGCCAGCAGCCGGGACGGTGGGAGAGGCTACACCTTC.

The count of this clone is one. The V gene is TRBV2, the J gene TRBJ1-6; D unclear. The germline V and J ends were trimmed by 5 bases and 5 bases, with 13 bases remaining between them. The CDR3 is 15 residues long. In germline, CDR1 is SNHLY, CDR2 FYNNEI. The chain's CDR3 is CASSFGGGNNSPLHF. The CDR3 DNA sequence: TGTGCCAGCAGTTTCGGAGGAGGAAATAATTCACCCCTCCACTTT.

J is TRBJ1-1 and V is TRBV11-2; D not certain. Per the germline V gene, CDR1 is SGHAT and CDR2 is FQNNGV. Trimming left V 2 bases short and J 4 bases short, with 8 bases between. CDR3 size: 13 residues. CDR3 residues: CASSLTESTEAFF. In DNA, the CDR3 is TGTGCCAGCAGCTTAACTGAGAGCACTGAAGCTTTCTTT.

Written as DNA, the CDR3 is TGTGCCAGCAGGGGGCTGGTGAACACTGAAGCTTTCTTT. Translated: CASRGLVNTEAFF. The rearrangement links TRBV25-1 to TRBJ1-1; possible D gene TRBD1, 5 bases. V was shortened by 6 bases and J by 0 bases, with 8 bases between the two germline ends. CDR3 size: 13 residues. Germline V gene lookup returns CDR1 MGHDK and CDR2 SYGVNS.

This chain links TRBV14 with TRBJ1-6; D gene ambiguous. Germline V gene data show CDR1 as SGHDN and CDR2 as FVKESK. CDR3 length equals 15 residues. V was shortened by 4 bases and J by 7 bases, with 14 bases between the two germline ends. The CDR3 reads CASSLSTIPNSPLHF. The CDR3 nucleotides are TGTGCCAGCAGCCTATCGACCATTCCAAATTCACCCCTCCACTTT.

The rearrangement joins TRBV7-2 to TRBJ2-1; D is unresolved. This CDR3 is 15 amino acids long. V lost 0 bases to trimming and J lost 4 bases, with 10 bases between them. CDR1 SGHTA and CDR2 FQGNSA come from the germline V gene. The chain's CDR3 is CASSLAGRAYNEQFF. CDR3 DNA sequence: TGTGCCAGCAGCTTAGCGGGTAGGGCGTACAATGAGCAGTTCTTC.

This clone was recorded only once. The chain combines TRBV6-5 with TRBJ1-2, with 7 bases fitting TRBD1. This CDR3 is 14 amino acids long. Germline CDR1 and CDR2: MNHEY and SVGAGI. Losses at the gene ends were 8 bases for V and 4 bases for J; bases not matched to a gene: 10. CDR3 sequence reads: CASVRDSSLYGYTF. The CDR3 bases are TGTGCCAGCGTTAGGGACAGCTCACTCTATGGCTACACCTTC.

The V call is TRBV2, the J call TRBJ1-5; 9 bases match TRBD1. The CDR3 has 16 residues. Germline V CDR1 and CDR2: SNHLY, FYNNEI. After removal of 8 bases from V and 4 bases from J, the junction contained 12 bases not matched to a gene. In DNA form, the CDR3 reads TGTGCCAGCGGGCCCGGGACAGGGACACCAAATCAGCCCCAGCATTTT. It encodes CASGPGTGTPNQPQHF.

The rearrangement joins TRBV5-4 to TRBJ2-1; 8 bases agree with TRBD1. The CDR3 totals 17 residues. V dropped 0 bases and J dropped 0; count of bases not matched to a gene: 5. CDR1 and CDR2 (germline): SGHNT, YYREEE (reference sequence). The CDR3 loop reads CASSLGVTGGSYNEQFF. In DNA form, the CDR3 reads TGTGCCAGCAGCTTGGGGGTTACAGGGGGCTCCTACAATGAGCAGTTCTTC.

The rearrangement links TRBV5-1 to TRBJ2-1; 9 positions agree with TRBD2. CDR3 length: 16 amino acids. The J segment lost 2 bases and the V segment lost 0 bases, leaving 3 bases of the junction unmatched. Germline assignment: CDR1 SGHRS and CDR2 YFSETQ. For the CDR3, the DNA is TGCGCCAGCAGCTTGGGAGCGGGAGGAACCTACAATGAGCAGTTCTTC. Protein: CASSLGAGGTYNEQFF. Full variable domain (rest looked up from reference TRBV5-1 and TRBJ2-1): KAGVTQTPRYLIKTRGQQVTLSCSPISGHRSVSWYQQTPGQGLQFLFEYFSETQRNKGNFPGRFSGRQFSNSRSEMNVSTLELGDSALYLCASSLGAGGTYNEQFFGPGTRLTVL.

The gene calls are TRBV7-8 and TRBJ1-2; tentatively, D is TRBD1 (5 bases). Germline V gene data show CDR1 as SGHVS and CDR2 as FQNEAQ. This CDR3 is built from 19 residues. Trimming stripped 5 bases from V and 0 bases from J, with 25 bases between. In nucleotides, the CDR3 is TGTGCCAGCAGCCCCACGACCCCCGGGACCGCCTCTTCTAACTATGGCTACACCTTC. It encodes CASSPTTPGTASSNYGYTF. The entire variable domain, with the rest obtained from reference TRBV7-8 and TRBJ1-2, is as follows: GAGVSQSPRYKVAKRGQDVALRCDPISGHVSLFWYQQALGQGPEFLTYFQNEAQLDKSGLPSDRFFAERPEGSVSTLKIQRTQQEDSAVYLCASSPTTPGTASSNYGYTFGSGTRLTVV.

The V call is TRBV6-2 or TRBV6-3, the J call TRBJ1-2; weak D call: TRBD1 (5 bases). The CDR3 totals 16 residues. CDR1 is MNHEY, CDR2 SVGEGT, per germline. V lost 0 bases and J 3 bases, leaving 14 bases between the germline ends. As DNA, the CDR3 is TGTGCCAGCAGTTACTCGACTTCGGGGCGGTACTATGGCTACACCTTC. Amino acids: CASSYSTSGRYYGYTF.

The chain carries TRBV7-9 and TRBJ1-2; weak D call: TRBD1 (6 bases). The CDR3 length is 15 residues. The V and J ends lost 0 bases and 4 bases respectively, with 12 bases between them. Germline V lookup: CDR1 SEHNR, CDR2 FQNEAQ (reference sequence). As DNA, the CDR3 is TGTGCCAGCAGCTTAGCTCAGGGGCCTGCCTATGGCTACACCTTC. Encoded protein: CASSLAQGPAYGYTF.

This sequence joins TRBV6-2 or TRBV6-3 and TRBJ1-2; D not resolved. The germline CDR1 and CDR2 sequences are MNHEY and SVGEGT. Between the trimmed V and J ends, which lost 6 bases and 6 bases, there was a span of 8 bases. The CDR3 extends over 11 amino acids. CDR3 protein: CASSPGNGYTF. The DNA of the CDR3 is TGTGCCAGCAGCCCGGGGAATGGCTACACCTTC.

This clone was counted a few times. The rearrangement links TRBV6-5 to TRBJ2-1; D not certain. Germline-derived CDR1 and CDR2 are MNHEY and SVGAGI. V gave up 5 bases and J gave up 7 bases, with 12 bases separating them. The CDR3 runs to 13 residues. The CDR3 nucleotides read TGTGCCAGCAGTCGGGCCCTCTCAAATGAGCAGTTCTTC. This sequence encodes CASSRALSNEQFF.

The J gene is TRBJ2-5, the V gene TRBV7-2; D gene uncertain. V shed 5 bases and J shed 5 bases, with 12 bases lying between them. Germline V CDR1 and CDR2: SGHTA, FQGNSA. This CDR3 is built from 13 residues. As DNA, the CDR3 is TGTGCCAGCAGCGCCGGGTCGGGCGAGACCCAGTACTTC. Its translation: CASSAGSGETQYF.

The rearrangement joins TRBV9 to TRBJ1-1; no firm D call. V lost 0 bases and J lost 0, with 3 bases in between. This CDR3 region has 13 residues. The V gene's germline CDR1 is SGDLS and CDR2 YYNGEE. CDR3 sequence: CASSVELNTEAFF. DNA of the CDR3: TGTGCCAGCAGCGTAGAGCTGAACACTGAAGCTTTCTTT. The variable domain in full, with the rest retrieved from reference TRBV9 and TRBJ1-1, is DSGVTQTPKHLITATGQRVTLRCSPRSGDLSVYWYQQSLDQGLQFLIQYYNGEERAKGNILERFSAQQFPDLHSELNLSSLELGDSALYFCASSVELNTEAFFGQGTRLTVV.

This rearrangement joins TRBV11-2 to TRBJ1-3; D remains ambiguous. CDR1 and CDR2 from the germline V gene are SGHAT and FQNNGV. Trimming pared 5 bases from V and 0 bases from J, leaving 8 bases between. The CDR3 sequence is 14 residues long. CDR3 bases: TGTGCCAGCAGCCCCCAACTCTCTGGAAACACCATATATTTT. This codes for CASSPQLSGNTIYF.

V is TRBV30 and J is TRBJ1-1; D gene uncertain. V was shortened by 5 bases and J by 2 bases, with 12 bases between the two germline ends. CDR1 is GTSNPN and CDR2 is SVGIG in the germline V gene (reference sequence). The CDR3 has 13 residues. The CDR3 here is CAWGAGFNTEAFF. The CDR3 DNA follows: TGTGCCTGGGGTGCGGGTTTCAACACTGAAGCTTTCTTT.

This clone was seen a handful of times. The chain employs TRBV6-6 and TRBJ2-7; a weak D match, TRBD1 (5 bases). The CDR3 extends over 15 amino acids. Germline V gene lookup returns CDR1 MNHNY and CDR2 SVGAGI (reference sequence). V shed 6 bases and J shed 4 bases, with 19 bases lying between them. The DNA of the CDR3 is TGTGCCAGCAGCCCCCGCTTAGGGGTACTTTACGAGCAGTACTTC. Translation: CASSPRLGVLYEQYF.